What follows is one T cell receptor (beta chain) and its context. Its antigen is currently unknown. The source of the sample is a study of T cells expressing NK-cell markers. Study summary: Out of eight donors sequenced, seven tested HCMV-seropositive and the remaining one seronegative. Broader study findings: A range of roughly 1.0-8% of CD8+ T cells consisted of dominant NKG2C+ clonotypes in 6 or 7 donors. Specificity for HCMV among expanded NKG2C+ T cell clones was not established.

Each CDR3 protein gets one entry in TCRdb, which reprocessed the 5' RACE reads and gives no DNA. The repertoire table contains about 380,000 distinct CDR3 sequences. CDR1 and CDR2 (germline): SGHNT, YENEEA. The CDR3 loop spans 14 amino acids. Sequencing was carried out using blood T cells: a sorted CD56 or NKG2C T cell subset, CD4+ or CD8+ T cells, or bulk PBMC T cells (not recorded which). V and J are TRBV11-3 and TRBJ2-2; the D call of TRBD1 rests on TCRdb alone, since no DNA is present to check it. The receptor was derived from a man aged 18-70 years in good health. CDR3 protein: CASSLDGAAGELFF. Together with reference TRBV11-3 and TRBJ2-2, the CDR3 gives the full variable domain: EAGVVQSPRYKIIEKKQPVAFWCNPISGHNTLYWYLQNLGQGPELLIRYENEEAVDDSQLPKDRFSAERLKGVDSTLKIQPAELGDSAVYLCASSLDGAAGELFFGEGSRLTVL.